The entry that follows covers one TCR beta chain sequence. This record belongs to a study of T cell changes during pregnancy in multiple sclerosis. The CDR3 covers 14 residues. CDR1 MNHEY and CDR2 SMNVEV come from the germline V gene (reference sequence). V shed 6 bases and J shed 5 bases, with 16 bases lying between them. Sequenced by immunoSEQ multiplex PCR; TCRdb stores in-frame clones only, minus some. The sample carries 100,000 or so clones, 91% recorded once. The sequence came from a female donor with multiple sclerosis, enrolled in a pregnancy study. The material was peripheral blood, obtained in the second trimester of pregnancy. The V call is TRBV27, the J call TRBJ1-1; D not certain. CDR3 sequence: CASSPALTGTEAFF. CDR3 bases: TGTGCCAGCAGCCCCGCACTCACGGGGACTGAAGCTTTCTTT.